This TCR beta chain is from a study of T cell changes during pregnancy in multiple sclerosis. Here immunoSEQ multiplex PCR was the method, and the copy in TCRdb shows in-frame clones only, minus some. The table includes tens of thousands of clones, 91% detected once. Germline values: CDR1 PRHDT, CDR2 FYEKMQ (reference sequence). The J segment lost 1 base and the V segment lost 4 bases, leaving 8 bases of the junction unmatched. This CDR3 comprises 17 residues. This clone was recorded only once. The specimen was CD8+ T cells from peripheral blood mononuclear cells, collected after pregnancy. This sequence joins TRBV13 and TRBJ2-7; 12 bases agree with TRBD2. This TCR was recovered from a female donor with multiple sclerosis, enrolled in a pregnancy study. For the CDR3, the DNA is TGTGCCAGCAGCTCCGGGCATACTAGCGGGGGGTCCTACGAGCAGTACTTC. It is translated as CASSSGHTSGGSYEQYF. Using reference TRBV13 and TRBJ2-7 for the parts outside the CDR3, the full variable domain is AAGVIQSPRHLIKEKRETATLKCYPIPRHDTVYWYQQGPGQDPQFLISFYEKMQSDKGSIPDRFSAQQFSDYHSELNMSSLELGDSALYFCASSSGHTSGGSYEQYFGPGTRLTVT.